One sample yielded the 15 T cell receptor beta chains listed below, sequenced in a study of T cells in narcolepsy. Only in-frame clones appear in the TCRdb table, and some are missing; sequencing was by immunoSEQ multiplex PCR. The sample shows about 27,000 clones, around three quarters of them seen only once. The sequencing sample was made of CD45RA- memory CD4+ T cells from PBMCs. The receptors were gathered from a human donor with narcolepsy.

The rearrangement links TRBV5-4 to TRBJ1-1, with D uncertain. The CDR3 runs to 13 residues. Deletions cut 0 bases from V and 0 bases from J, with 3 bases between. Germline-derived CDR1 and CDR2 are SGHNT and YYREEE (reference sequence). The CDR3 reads CASSLDMNTEAFF. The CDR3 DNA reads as TGTGCCAGCAGCTTGGACATGAACACTGAAGCTTTCTTT.

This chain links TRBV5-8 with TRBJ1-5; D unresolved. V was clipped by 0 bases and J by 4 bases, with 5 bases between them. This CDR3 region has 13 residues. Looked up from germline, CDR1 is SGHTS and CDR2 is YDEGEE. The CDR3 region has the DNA TGTGCCAGCAGCTTGGAAGTGAATCAGCCCCAGCATTTT. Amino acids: CASSLEVNQPQHF. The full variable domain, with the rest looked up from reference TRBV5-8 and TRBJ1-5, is EAGVTQSPTHLIKTRGQQATLRCSPISGHTSVYWYQQALGLGLQFLLWYDEGEERNRGNFPPRFSGRQFPNYSSELNVNALELEDSALYLCASSLEVNQPQHFGDGTRLSIL.

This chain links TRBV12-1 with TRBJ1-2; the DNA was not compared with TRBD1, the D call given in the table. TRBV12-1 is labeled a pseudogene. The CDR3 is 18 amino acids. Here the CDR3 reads CASSYRASGQESFYGYTF. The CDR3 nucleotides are TGTGCCAGCAGCTACAGAGCCTCTGGACAGGAAAGTTTCTATGGCTACACCTTC.

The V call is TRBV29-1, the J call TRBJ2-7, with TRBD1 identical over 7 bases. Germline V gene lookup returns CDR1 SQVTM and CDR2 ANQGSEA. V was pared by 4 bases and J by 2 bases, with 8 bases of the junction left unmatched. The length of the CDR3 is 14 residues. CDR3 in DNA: TGCAGCGTTGCCGAACAGGGGAGAACCTACGAGCAGTACTTC. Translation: CSVAEQGRTYEQYF.

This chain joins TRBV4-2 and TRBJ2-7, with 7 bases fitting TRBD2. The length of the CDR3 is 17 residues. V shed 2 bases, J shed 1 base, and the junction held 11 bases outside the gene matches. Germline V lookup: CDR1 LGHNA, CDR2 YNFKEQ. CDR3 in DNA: TGTGCCAGCAGCCAACCGGCAGTAGGACTAGTTTCCTACGAGCAGTACTTC. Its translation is CASSQPAVGLVSYEQYF.

This CDR3 is CASSYRGTARYEQYF. The CDR3 DNA reads as TGTGCCAGCAGTTACCGAGGGACTGCTCGATACGAGCAGTACTTC. The chain uses TRBV6-6 and TRBJ2-7; D possibly corresponds to TRBD2 (6 bases). Trimming stripped 2 bases from V and 4 bases from J, with 15 bases between. This CDR3 is 15 amino acids long. The germline V gene has CDR1 MNHNY and CDR2 SVGAGI (reference sequence).

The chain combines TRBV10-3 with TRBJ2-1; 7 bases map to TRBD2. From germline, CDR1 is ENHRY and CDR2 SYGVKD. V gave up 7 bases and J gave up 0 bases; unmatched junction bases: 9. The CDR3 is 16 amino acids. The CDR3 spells CAITDSGTHSYNEQFF. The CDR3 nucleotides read TGTGCCATCACCGACAGCGGGACGCACTCCTACAATGAGCAGTTCTTC.

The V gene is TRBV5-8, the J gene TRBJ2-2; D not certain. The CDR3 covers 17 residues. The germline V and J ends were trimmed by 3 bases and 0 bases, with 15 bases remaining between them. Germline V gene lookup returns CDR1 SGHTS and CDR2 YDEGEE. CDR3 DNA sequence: TGTGCCAGCAGCTCATACCGCCGGGCCTCGAACACCGGGGAGCTGTTTTTT. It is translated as CASSSYRRASNTGELFF.

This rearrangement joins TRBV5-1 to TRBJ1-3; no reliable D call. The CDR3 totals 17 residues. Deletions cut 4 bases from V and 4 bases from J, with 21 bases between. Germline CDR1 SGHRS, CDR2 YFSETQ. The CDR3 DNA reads TGCGCCAGCAGCAACCAACCCCGCTCGGGATCAGGAAACACCATATATTTT. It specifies CASSNQPRSGSGNTIYF. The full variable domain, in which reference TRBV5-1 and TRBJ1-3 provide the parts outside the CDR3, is KAGVTQTPRYLIKTRGQQVTLSCSPISGHRSVSWYQQTPGQGLQFLFEYFSETQRNKGNFPGRFSGRQFSNSRSEMNVSTLELGDSALYLCASSNQPRSGSGNTIYFGEGSWLTVV.

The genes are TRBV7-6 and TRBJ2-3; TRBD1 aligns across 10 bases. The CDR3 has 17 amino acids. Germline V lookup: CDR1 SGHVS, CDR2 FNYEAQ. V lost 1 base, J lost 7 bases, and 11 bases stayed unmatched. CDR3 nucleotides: TGTGCCAGCAGCTTAGGACGCTCCGGGACAGGGGCAAATACGCAGTATTTT. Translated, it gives CASSLGRSGTGANTQYF.

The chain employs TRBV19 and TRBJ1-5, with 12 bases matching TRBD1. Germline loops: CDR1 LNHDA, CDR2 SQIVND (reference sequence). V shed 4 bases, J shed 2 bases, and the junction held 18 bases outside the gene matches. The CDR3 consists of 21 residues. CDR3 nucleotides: TGTGCCAGTAGTACCCCGGGACAGGGGGCGAGTCGTCGATTCGGCAATCAGCCCCAGCATTTT. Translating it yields CASSTPGQGASRRFGNQPQHF.

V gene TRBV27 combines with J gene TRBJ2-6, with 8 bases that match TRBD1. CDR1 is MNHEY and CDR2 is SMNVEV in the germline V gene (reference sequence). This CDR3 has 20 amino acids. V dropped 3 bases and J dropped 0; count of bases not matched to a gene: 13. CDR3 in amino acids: CASSFRAPGQALSGANVLTF. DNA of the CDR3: TGTGCCAGCAGTTTTAGGGCTCCGGGACAGGCACTCTCTGGGGCCAACGTCCTGACTTTC. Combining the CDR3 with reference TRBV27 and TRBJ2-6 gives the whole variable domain EAQVTQNPRYLITVTGKKLTVTCSQNMNHEYMSWYRQDPGLGLRQIYYSMNVEVTDKGDVPEGYKVSRKEKRNFPLILESPSPNQTSLYFCASSFRAPGQALSGANVLTFGAGSRLTVL.

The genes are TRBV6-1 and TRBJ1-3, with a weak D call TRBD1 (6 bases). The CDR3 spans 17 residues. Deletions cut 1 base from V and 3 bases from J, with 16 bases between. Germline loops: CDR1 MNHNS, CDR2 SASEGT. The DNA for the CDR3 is TGTGCCAGCAGTGAAGATGTGAGGGGGTTGAGTGGAAACACCATATATTTT. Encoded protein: CASSEDVRGLSGNTIYF.

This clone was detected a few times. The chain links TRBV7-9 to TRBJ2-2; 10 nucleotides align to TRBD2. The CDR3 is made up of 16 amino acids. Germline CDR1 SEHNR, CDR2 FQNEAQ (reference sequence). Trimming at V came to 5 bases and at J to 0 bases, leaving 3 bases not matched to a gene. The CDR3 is CASSPGLAANTGELFF. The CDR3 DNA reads TGTGCCAGCAGCCCCGGACTAGCGGCGAACACCGGGGAGCTGTTTTTT.

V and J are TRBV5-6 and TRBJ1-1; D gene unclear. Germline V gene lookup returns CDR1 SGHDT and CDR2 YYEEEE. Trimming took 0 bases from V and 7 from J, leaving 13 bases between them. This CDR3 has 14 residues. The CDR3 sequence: CASSLVRTVGEAFF. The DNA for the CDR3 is TGTGCCAGCAGCTTGGTTCGTACCGTCGGTGAAGCTTTCTTT. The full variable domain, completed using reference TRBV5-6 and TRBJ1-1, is DAGVTQSPTHLIKTRGQQVTLRCSPKSGHDTVSWYQQALGQGPQFIFQYYEEEERQRGNFPDRFSGHQFPNYSSELNVNALLLGDSALYLCASSLVRTVGEAFFGQGTRLTVV.